This T cell receptor (beta chain) stems from a study of long-term antiretroviral therapy in people with HIV. Sequencing relied on immunoSEQ assay v3.0, run at survey level. Method: immunoSEQ multiplex PCR; TCRdb's copy keeps in-frame clones and lacks some. This repertoire shows more than 20,000 clones, 80% to 85% found once; its top ten account for around 9%. Regarding this clone: The antigen remains unidentified. An end of the junction differs from the germline gene, which may be a read error.

The CDR3 sequence is 15 residues long. Germline assignment: CDR1 SGHVS and CDR2 FQNEAQ. Study-level results: Dominant in the repertoire at all time points were clones expanded before ART. Someone took the blood between about 2003 and 2017, maybe while older ART regimens were in use. Against controls, HIV repertoires showed narrower ranges of CDR3 length. The data indicate that diversity increased after ART but remained below transplant donor controls.

This sequence joins TRBV7-8 and TRBJ2-7, with D tentatively TRBD1 (6 bases). The sample consisted of unsorted PBMCs, taken 1.2 years after starting antiretroviral therapy. The clonotype was recovered from a woman aged 35 to 49 with HIV. CDR3 region: CASTKRQDFSSEQYF. CDR3 DNA: TGTGCCAGCACCAAAAGACAGGATTTTTCCTCCGAGCAGTACTTC.